Following are 19 T cell receptor beta chains from one sample sequenced in a study of identical twins. TCRdb itself ran the 5' RACE reads through MiXCR, one entry per CDR3 protein. The sample carries about 520,000 distinct CDR3 sequences, under 25% recorded once. These data are also associated with another study on T cells expressing NK-cell markers.

Sequenced: CD4+ T cells sorted from blood. The source of these receptors is a woman younger than 30 in good health.

The CDR3: CASRRQAVNTEAFF. The CDR3 region has the DNA TGTGCCAGCAGACGACAGGCGGTGAACACTGAAGCTTTCTTT. The chain uses TRBV6-1 and TRBJ1-1; D possibly corresponds to TRBD1 (6 bases). The V gene's germline CDR1 is MNHNS and CDR2 SASEGT. Trimming removed 6 bases at V and 0 bases at J, with 11 bases between. The CDR3 spans 14 residues.

This clonotype was counted many times. V and J are TRBV6-5 and TRBJ1-6; 10 bases match TRBD1. Germline loops: CDR1 MNHEY, CDR2 SVGAGI. CDR3 size: 15 residues. The trim removed 5 bases at V and 10 bases at J, leaving 8 bases unmatched. CDR3 protein: CASSTWDRGGSPLHF. CDR3 nucleotide sequence: TGTGCCAGCAGTACTTGGGACAGGGGAGGGTCACCCCTCCACTTT.

The chain links TRBV18 to TRBJ2-5, with D possibly being TRBD1 (6 bases). Germline V lookup: CDR1 KGHSH, CDR2 LQKENI. CDR3 size: 15 residues. V lost 6 bases to trimming and J lost 1 base, with 15 bases between them. The CDR3 sequence is CASSPTDSPQETQYF. The CDR3 coding sequence is TGTGCCAGCTCGCCCACGGACAGCCCCCAAGAGACCCAGTACTTC.

This chain joins TRBV20-1 and TRBJ2-3; 7 bases map to TRBD2. Unmatched junction bases numbered 5, after V lost 6 bases and J lost 2 bases. Per germline, CDR1 DFQATT and CDR2 SNEGSKA (reference sequence). The CDR3 has 13 amino acids. The CDR3 region is CSAAGVDTDTQYF. The DNA for the CDR3 is TGCAGTGCCGCGGGAGTCGACACAGATACGCAGTATTTT.

V is TRBV5-6 and J is TRBJ1-1; no reliable D call. V dropped 0 bases and J dropped 2 bases, with 11 bases sitting between them. CDR1 and CDR2 from the germline V gene are SGHDT and YYEEEE. The CDR3 contains 15 residues. The DNA for the CDR3 is TGTGCCAGCAGCTTGGTGGAACAGCGCAACACTGAAGCTTTCTTT. As protein: CASSLVEQRNTEAFF. Full variable domain (outside the CDR3, taken from reference TRBV5-6 and TRBJ1-1): DAGVTQSPTHLIKTRGQQVTLRCSPKSGHDTVSWYQQALGQGPQFIFQYYEEEERQRGNFPDRFSGHQFPNYSSELNVNALLLGDSALYLCASSLVEQRNTEAFFGQGTRLTVV.

This chain uses TRBV5-1 with TRBJ1-1; 10 bases match TRBD1. The CDR3 is 16 residues long. The germline CDR1 and CDR2 sequences are SGHRS and YFSETQ. The trim removed 2 bases at V and 7 bases at J, leaving 11 bases unmatched. The CDR3 nucleotides read TGCGCCAGCAGCTTCGGGGACAGGGGAGGGAGCCTTGAAGCTTTCTTT. Its translation is CASSFGDRGGSLEAFF.

The rearrangement uses TRBV18 and TRBJ2-1; D assignment may be TRBD1 or TRBD2 (5 bases each). V was clipped by 5 bases and J by 4 bases, with 9 bases between them. Germline V lookup: CDR1 KGHSH, CDR2 LQKENI. The CDR3 totals 13 residues. CDR3 residues: CASSWGRYNEQFF. CDR3 nucleotides: TGTGCCAGCTCATGGGGACGGTACAATGAGCAGTTCTTC.

This rearrangement joins TRBV7-6 to TRBJ2-5, with 7 nucleotides matching TRBD1. This CDR3 has 16 residues. Germline CDR1 reads SGHVS; CDR2 reads FNYEAQ. V lost 1 base and J lost 0; bases outside the gene matches: 5. CDR3 sequence (DNA): TGTGCCAGCAGCTTAGGGACAGGACTCCACCAAGAGACCCAGTACTTC. It specifies CASSLGTGLHQETQYF.

The sample holds a few counts of this clonotype. This chain uses TRBV7-8 with TRBJ1-2; 12 positions match TRBD1. CDR1 is SGHVS and CDR2 is FQNEAQ in the germline V gene. The CDR3 consists of 17 residues. Trimming cost V 4 bases and J 7 bases; bases outside gene matches: 13. In nucleotides, the CDR3 is TGTGCCAGCAGCTGGAGGAGGGGGGGACAGGGGGCTTTTGGCTACACCTTC. As protein: CASSWRRGGQGAFGYTF.

The rearrangement links TRBV3-1 to TRBJ2-7; TRBD2 aligns across 7 bases. This CDR3 spans 16 amino acids. J was trimmed by 2 bases and V by 5 bases; bases with no gene match: 12. Germline V gene lookup returns CDR1 LGHDT and CDR2 YNNKEL (reference sequence). DNA of the CDR3: TGTGCCAGCAGCTCCTCGCCTCAGCGGGGAGCCTACGAGCAGTACTTC. Its translation is CASSSSPQRGAYEQYF.

This clonotype has a handful of counts. The chain combines TRBV9 with TRBJ1-2; D unclear. Trimming took off 0 bases at V and 8 bases at J, with 11 bases between the two ends. This CDR3 has 13 residues. In germline, CDR1 is SGDLS, CDR2 YYNGEE. The CDR3 protein is CASSVDVGHGYTF. The CDR3 DNA sequence: TGTGCCAGCAGCGTAGATGTGGGTCACGGCTACACCTTC.

This clonotype was seen more than once but under ten times. This chain uses TRBV7-8 with TRBJ2-3; no reliable D call. V was clipped by 3 bases and J by 6 bases, with 10 bases between them. Germline loops: CDR1 SGHVS, CDR2 FQNEAQ. This CDR3 contains 13 residues. In nucleotides, the CDR3 is TGTGCCAGCAGCTTCCAGGACGGGGATACGCAGTATTTT. The encoded protein is CASSFQDGDTQYF.

J is TRBJ1-1 and V is TRBV20-1; D gene unclear. CDR3 length equals 11 residues. CDR1 is DFQATT and CDR2 is SNEGSKA in the germline V gene (reference sequence). Trimming shortened V by 6 bases and J by 7 bases, and 12 bases separated the two germline ends. The CDR3 spells CSARAGFEAFF. CDR3 in DNA: TGCAGTGCAAGGGCGGGTTTTGAAGCTTTCTTT.

This clonotype turned up a few times. V usage is TRBV12-3 or TRBV12-4 and J usage is TRBJ1-2; TRBD1 might be the D (5 bases). This CDR3 spans 11 amino acids. V was shortened by 3 bases and J by 8 bases, with 7 bases between the two germline ends. CDR3 region: CASSFEGGYTF. The CDR3 region has the DNA TGTGCCAGCAGTTTTGAGGGGGGCTACACCTTC.

This clonotype was counted between two and nine times. This chain connects TRBV2 to TRBJ1-1, with unresolved D. This CDR3 spans 14 amino acids. Germline assignment: CDR1 SNHLY and CDR2 FYNNEI. V was cut by 4 bases and J by 2 bases, with 11 bases left in between. The CDR3 DNA reads TGTGCCAGCAGTGTTGACCCCAGAAACACTGAAGCTTTCTTT. It specifies CASSVDPRNTEAFF.

The J gene is TRBJ1-2, the V gene TRBV6-1; TRBD1 matches at 7 bases. The germline CDR1 and CDR2 sequences are MNHNS and SASEGT. The junction had 13 bases not matched to a gene; V was cut back by 10 bases and J by 5 bases. The CDR3 loop spans 14 amino acids. The CDR3 reads CATNPDGQVYGYTF. In DNA, the CDR3 is TGTGCCACCAATCCAGACGGACAGGTTTATGGCTACACCTTC.

This clonotype was seen a handful of times. The chain couples TRBV29-1 to TRBJ2-7, with TRBD1 as a possible D gene (5 bases). V was clipped by 6 bases and J by 0 bases, with 12 bases between them. The CDR3 sequence is 13 residues long. The germline CDR1 and CDR2 sequences are SQVTM and ANQGSEA. CDR3: CSVRGASSYEQYF. CDR3 in DNA: TGCAGCGTACGTGGGGCGAGCTCCTACGAGCAGTACTTC.

This clonotype appeared a few times. The V gene is TRBV7-2, the J gene TRBJ2-7, with D unclear. Germline CDR1 reads SGHTA; CDR2 reads FQGNSA. This CDR3 region has 14 residues. V lost 1 base, J lost 6 bases, and 13 bases lay in between. The CDR3 DNA reads as TGTGCCAGCAGCTTAGATCGGGCTCCGAGCGAGCAGTACTTC. Translation gives CASSLDRAPSEQYF. Combining the CDR3 with reference TRBV7-2 and TRBJ2-7 gives the whole variable domain GAGVSQSPSNKVTEKGKDVELRCDPISGHTALYWYRQSLGQGLEFLIYFQGNSAPDKSGLPSDRFSAERTGGSVSTLTIQRTQQEDSAVYLCASSLDRAPSEQYFGPGTRLTVT.

This rearrangement joins TRBV5-5 to TRBJ2-6, with D unresolved. The CDR3 contains 15 residues. CDR1 and CDR2 from the germline V gene are SGHKS and YYEKEE (reference sequence). V was clipped by 1 base and J by 0 bases, with 5 bases between them. CDR3 bases: TGTGCCAGCAGCTTGTTCGGCTCTGGGGCCAACGTCCTGACTTTC. It is translated as CASSLFGSGANVLTF.